Each of the 5 T cell receptor beta chains below was sequenced from the same sample in a study of T cell repertoires in cytomegalovirus infection. Which antigens these TCRs recognize remains unknown. One entry per CDR3 protein results from TCRdb running MiXCR on the reads. The sample carries about 480,000 distinct CDR3 sequences, around 35% recorded once. The sample here was cultured PBMCs, taken from culture after CMV antigen stimulation. The receptor set was obtained from a human donor in good health (CMV status not recorded). Some clones in this sample may be carry-over from other donors' samples.

V usage is TRBV6-5 and J usage is TRBJ2-3; D perhaps matches TRBD1 (6 bases). The CDR3 length is 14 residues. Germline values: CDR1 MNHEY, CDR2 SVGAGI. V was clipped by 6 bases and J by 3 bases, with 13 bases between them. CDR3 protein: CASRARGLTDTQYF. The CDR3 DNA reads TGTGCCAGCAGGGCCAGGGGTTTGACAGATACGCAGTATTTT.

The V call is TRBV6-2 or TRBV6-3, the J call TRBJ2-5, with no clear D. This CDR3 is 17 amino acids long. The germline gives CDR1 MNHEY, CDR2 SVGEGT. V lost 0 bases and J 5 bases, leaving 19 bases between the germline ends. In DNA form, the CDR3 reads TGTGCCAGCAGTTACTCAATCGCGCCTAACCCGCGGGAGACCCAGTACTTC. As protein: CASSYSIAPNPRETQYF.

V gene TRBV12-3 or TRBV12-4 combines with J gene TRBJ1-1; no clear D gene. CDR3 length: 11 residues. With 5 bases removed from V and 11 bases from J, the gap between germline ends came to 12 bases. The CDR3 reads CASSRIGSAFF. CDR3 sequence (DNA): TGTGCCAGCAGTCGGATAGGTAGTGCTTTCTTT.

The J gene is TRBJ1-2, the V gene TRBV6-5, with D perhaps TRBD1 (5 bases). Looked up from germline, CDR1 is MNHEY and CDR2 is SVGAGI. Trimming cost V 0 bases and J 8 bases, with 13 bases left between them. This CDR3 comprises 14 residues. The CDR3 coding sequence is TGTGCCAGCAGTTACTCCTGGGGGGGGTCCGGCTACACCTTC. Its protein product is CASSYSWGGSGYTF.

The chain carries TRBV11-2 and TRBJ2-1, with D perhaps given as TRBD1 or TRBD2 (5 bases each). V dropped 5 bases and J dropped 7 bases, with 18 bases sitting between them. Germline V gives CDR1 SGHAT, CDR2 FQNNGV. The CDR3 contains 15 residues. The chain's CDR3 is CASSEWGGLGNEQFF. The CDR3 bases are TGTGCCAGCAGCGAGTGGGGCGGGTTGGGGAATGAGCAGTTCTTC.